The 7 T cell receptor beta chains listed next were all sequenced from one sample in a study of cytomegalovirus exposure and HLA in healthy donors. TCRdb keeps only in-frame clones here, not all; method: immunoSEQ multiplex PCR. The sample includes 68,000 or so clones, roughly 90% of them seen just once. Specimen: PBMCs. The source of these receptors is a woman younger than 30 in good health and CMV-seronegative.

The genes are TRBV28 and TRBJ1-5; TRBD1 aligns across 7 bases. The CDR3 runs 15 residues. Germline-derived CDR1 and CDR2 are MDHEN and SYDVKM. J was trimmed by 7 bases and V by 5 bases; bases with no gene match: 11. The CDR3 region is CASSLHETGPQPQHF. DNA for the CDR3: TGTGCCAGCAGTCTGCATGAGACAGGGCCCCAGCCCCAGCATTTT.

The chain recombines TRBV7-2 with TRBJ1-2; D is possibly TRBD1 (6 bases). V was pared by 6 bases and J by 7 bases, with 15 bases between. The CDR3 is 13 amino acids. Germline V lookup: CDR1 SGHTA, CDR2 FQGNSA. The CDR3 nucleotides are TGTGCCAGCAGAAGTACGGGGGGCGTTGGCTACACCTTC. Amino acid sequence: CASRSTGGVGYTF.

This rearrangement joins TRBV11-2 to TRBJ2-1, with a tentative D call TRBD2 (7 bases). The V gene lost 5 bases and the J gene lost 8 bases, with 16 bases spanning the gap. Germline-derived CDR1 and CDR2 are SGHAT and FQNNGV. The CDR3 has 14 amino acids. CDR3 in amino acids: CASSQAGRGDEQFF. DNA of the CDR3: TGTGCCAGCAGCCAAGCAGGGAGGGGGGATGAGCAGTTCTTC.

The CDR3 region has the DNA TGTGCCAGCAGCTTGCATGCGACAGGGAGCGACTATGGCTACACCTTC. Its translation is CASSLHATGSDYGYTF. The V call is TRBV7-6, the J call TRBJ1-2; 7 bases are a match to TRBD1. The germline gives CDR1 SGHVS, CDR2 FNYEAQ. The V gene end was trimmed by 3 bases and the J gene end by 3 bases; junction bases not matched to a gene: 10. The CDR3 has 16 amino acids.

The DNA for the CDR3 is TGTGCCAGCAGGTTGACTAGCGGGGGGGCTTACGAGCAGTACTTC. Translated, it gives CASRLTSGGAYEQYF. The chain links TRBV2 to TRBJ2-7, with 14 positions matching TRBD2. Per the germline V gene, CDR1 is SNHLY and CDR2 is FYNNEI. After removal of 6 bases from V and 4 bases from J, the junction contained 5 bases not matched to a gene. This CDR3 is 15 amino acids long.

This clone was seen just once. CDR3 residues: CASSEELAGSYEQYF. Written as DNA, the CDR3 is TGTGCCAGCAGTGAAGAGCTAGCGGGCTCCTACGAGCAGTACTTC. This chain links TRBV25-1 with TRBJ2-7, with 8 bases fitting TRBD2. Trimming removed 2 bases from V and 0 bases from J; junction bases left unmatched: 3. This CDR3 is built from 15 residues. Germline assignment: CDR1 MGHDK and CDR2 SYGVNS.

The chain combines TRBV7-2 with TRBJ2-1; 10 bases agree with TRBD2. The CDR3 is 16 residues long. V trimming: 5 bases; J trimming: 8 bases; junction bases outside the gene matches: 12. Germline-derived CDR1 and CDR2 are SGHTA and FQGNSA. The CDR3 nucleotides read TGTGCCAGCAGCACTCTTTGGGGACTAGCGTCCGATGAGCAGTTCTTC. Amino acids: CASSTLWGLASDEQFF. The variable domain in full, completed from reference TRBV7-2 and TRBJ2-1, reads GAGVSQSPSNKVTEKGKDVELRCDPISGHTALYWYRQSLGQGLEFLIYFQGNSAPDKSGLPSDRFSAERTGGSVSTLTIQRTQQEDSAVYLCASSTLWGLASDEQFFGPGTRLTVL.